The entry below describes one TCR beta chain. What it binds is not known. Libraries were prepared by immunoSEQ multiplex PCR; TCRdb keeps only in-frame clonotypes and omits some of them. The data contain roughly 80,000 clones, about 90% of them singletons. This record belongs to a study of T cell responses to AZD1222 COVID-19 vaccine. Study-wide points: Repertoires were collected only later (after the peak T cell response had occurred). Spike-specific TCRs gained breadth and depth after people received two AZD1222 doses.

The CDR3 sequence is 17 residues long. Germline assignment: CDR1 MNHEY and CDR2 SVGEGT. V trimming: 2 bases; J trimming: 4 bases; junction bases outside the gene matches: 9. The rearrangement joins TRBV6-2 or TRBV6-3 to TRBJ2-5, with 11 bases that match TRBD2. The sequencing used peripheral blood, collected on day 0 of AZD1222 vaccination. The receptor comes from an adult in good health. This CDR3 is CASSYGVLAGVTETQYF. In DNA form, the CDR3 reads TGTGCCAGCAGTTACGGAGTACTAGCGGGGGTCACAGAGACCCAGTACTTC.